The text below deals with one T cell receptor beta chain. What it recognizes is unknown. The data belong to a study of T cells expressing NK-cell markers. Overall study context: Beta-chain profiling covered CD3+CD56+NKG2C+, CD3+CD56+NKG2C- and CD3+CD56-NKG2C+ sorted subsets. Serological testing identified seven of the eight sequenced donors as HCMV-seropositive and one as seronegative. Overall study findings and caveats: As a fraction of CD8+ T cells, dominant NKG2C+ clonotypes reached roughly 1.0-8% in over 5 donors. Also leading the CD3+CD56-NKG2C+ fraction in a handful of donors were these clonotypes.

Germline loops: CDR1 DFQATT, CDR2 SNEGSKA (reference sequence). The CDR3 totals 16 residues. For each CDR3 protein, TCRdb gives one entry from its re-call of the 5' RACE reads, without DNA. The sample has a few hundred thousand distinct CDR3 sequences. This rearrangement joins TRBV20-1 to TRBJ2-3. Sequencing was done on a sample of blood T cells: a sorted CD56 or NKG2C T cell subset, CD4+ or CD8+ T cells, or bulk PBMC T cells (not recorded which). This receptor was taken from a man aged 18-75 years in good health. CDR3 sequence: CSARDTDDFSTDTQYF.